This T cell receptor (beta chain) emerged from a study of shared clonotypes between healthy human individuals. The J segment lost 6 bases and the V segment lost 3 bases, leaving 7 bases of the junction unmatched. Germline CDR1 is SGDLS and CDR2 is YYNGEE. The CDR3 is made up of 16 amino acids. Comment on this clone: Its antigen is unknown.

Findings of the study overall: Generally, estimated richness proved larger in naive subsets than it did in memory subsets.

Profiling relied on immunoSEQ multiplex PCR, and the TCRdb table lists in-frame clones only, not all of them. The sample shows about 2.3 million clones, 85% to 95% of them seen only once. This chain uses TRBV9 with TRBJ2-1; TRBD2 matches 12 bases. The sequenced sample consisted of naive CD4+ T cells from PBMCs. Subset described: CD45RA+ positively selected. The clonotype comes from a man in his late teens or twenties in good health. Some clones in this sample may be carry-over from other donors' samples. This CDR3 reads CASSGVLAGGTNEQFF. CDR3 nucleotide sequence: TGTGCCAGCAGCGGCGTCCTAGCGGGAGGGACCAATGAGCAGTTCTTC.